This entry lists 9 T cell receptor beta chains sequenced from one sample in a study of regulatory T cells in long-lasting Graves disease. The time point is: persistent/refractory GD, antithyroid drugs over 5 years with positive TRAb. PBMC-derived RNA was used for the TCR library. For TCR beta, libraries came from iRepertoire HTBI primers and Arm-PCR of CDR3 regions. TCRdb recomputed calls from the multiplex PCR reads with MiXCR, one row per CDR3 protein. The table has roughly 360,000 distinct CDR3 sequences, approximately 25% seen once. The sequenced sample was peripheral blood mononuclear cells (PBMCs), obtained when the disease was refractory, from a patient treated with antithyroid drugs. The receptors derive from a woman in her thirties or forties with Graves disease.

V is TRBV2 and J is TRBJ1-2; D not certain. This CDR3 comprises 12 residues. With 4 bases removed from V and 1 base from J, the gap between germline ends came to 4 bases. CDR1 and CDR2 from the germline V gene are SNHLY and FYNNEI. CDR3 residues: CASSADNYGYTF. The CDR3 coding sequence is TGTGCCAGCAGTGCAGATAACTATGGCTACACCTTC.

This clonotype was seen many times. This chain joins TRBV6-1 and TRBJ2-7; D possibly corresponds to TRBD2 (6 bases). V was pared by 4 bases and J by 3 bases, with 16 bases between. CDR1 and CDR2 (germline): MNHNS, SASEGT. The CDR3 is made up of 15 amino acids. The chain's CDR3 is CASSGLGRDIYEQYF. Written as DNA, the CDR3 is TGTGCCAGCAGTGGACTTGGGCGGGATATCTACGAGCAGTACTTC.

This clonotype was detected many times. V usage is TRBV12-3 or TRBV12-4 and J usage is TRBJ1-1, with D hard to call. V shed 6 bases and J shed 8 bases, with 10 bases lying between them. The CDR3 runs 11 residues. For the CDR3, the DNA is TGTGCCAGCAGCCCGGCCAGAGAAGCTTTCTTT. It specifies CASSPAREAFF.

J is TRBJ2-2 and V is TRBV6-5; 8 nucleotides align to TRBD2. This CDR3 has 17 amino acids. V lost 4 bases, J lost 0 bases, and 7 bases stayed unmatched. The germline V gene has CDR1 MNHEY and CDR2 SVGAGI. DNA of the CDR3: TGTGCCAGCAGTTTCTCCCTGGGACTAGCGAACACCGGGGAGCTGTTTTTT. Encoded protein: CASSFSLGLANTGELFF.

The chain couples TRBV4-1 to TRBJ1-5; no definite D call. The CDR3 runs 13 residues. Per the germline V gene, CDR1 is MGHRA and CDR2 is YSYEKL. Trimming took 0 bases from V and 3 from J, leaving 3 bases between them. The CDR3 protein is CASSQDFNQPQHF. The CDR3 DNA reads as TGCGCCAGCAGCCAAGATTTCAATCAGCCCCAGCATTTT.

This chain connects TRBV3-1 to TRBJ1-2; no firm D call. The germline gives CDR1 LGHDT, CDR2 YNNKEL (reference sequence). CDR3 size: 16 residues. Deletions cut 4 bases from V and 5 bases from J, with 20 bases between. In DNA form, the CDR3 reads TGTGCCAGCAGCCCACCCGGGGTAATAGATGGTTATGGCTACACCTTC. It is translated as CASSPPGVIDGYGYTF.

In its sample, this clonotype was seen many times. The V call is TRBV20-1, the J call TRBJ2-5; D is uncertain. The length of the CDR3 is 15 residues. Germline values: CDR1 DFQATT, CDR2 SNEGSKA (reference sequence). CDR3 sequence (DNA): TGCAGCATGCAGTGGATTACTCATCCCTCGGAGACCCAGTACTTC. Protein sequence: CSMQWITHPSETQYF.

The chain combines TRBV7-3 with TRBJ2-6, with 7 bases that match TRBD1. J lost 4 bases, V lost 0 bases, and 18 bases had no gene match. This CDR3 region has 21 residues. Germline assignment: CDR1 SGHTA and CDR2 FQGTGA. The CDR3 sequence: CASSLTAPEGALVTGANVLTF. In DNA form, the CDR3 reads TGTGCCAGCAGCTTAACAGCGCCCGAGGGGGCATTGGTAACGGGGGCCAACGTCCTGACTTTC.

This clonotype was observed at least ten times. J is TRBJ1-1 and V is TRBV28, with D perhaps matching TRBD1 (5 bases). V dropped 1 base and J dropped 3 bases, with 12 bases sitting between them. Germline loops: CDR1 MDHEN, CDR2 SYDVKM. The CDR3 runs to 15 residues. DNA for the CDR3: TGTGCCAGCAGTTTATACACTTACAGGTACACTGAAGCTTTCTTT. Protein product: CASSLYTYRYTEAFF.